The 28 T cell receptor beta chains presented below share a single source sample, sequenced in a study of CD8 T cells in Susac syndrome. 0.5 to 1 ug RNA was reverse transcribed with random hexamers. One entry per CDR3 protein results from TCRdb running MiXCR on the immunoSEQ multiplex PCR reads. This table holds over 130,000 distinct CDR3 sequences, about 95% found once. The source material was CD4+ T cells from PBMCs. The receptors here all came from a human donor with multiple sclerosis.

The chain employs TRBV19 and TRBJ2-1, with 9 positions matching TRBD2. The CDR3 runs to 15 residues. Germline loops: CDR1 LNHDA, CDR2 SQIVND (reference sequence). The trim removed 5 bases at V and 4 bases at J, leaving 6 bases unmatched. The CDR3 nucleotides are TGTGCCAGTAGTGACAGCGGGGGGACTTACAATGAGCAGTTCTTC. Its protein is CASSDSGGTYNEQFF.

The chain joins TRBV20-1 to TRBJ1-5, with D possibly matching TRBD1 (6 bases). The CDR3 spans 15 residues. Germline CDR1 is DFQATT and CDR2 is SNEGSKA (reference sequence). Trimming shortened V by 5 bases and J by 4 bases, and 18 bases separated the two germline ends. The CDR3 reads CSAAHTGPRNQPQHF. The CDR3 coding sequence is TGCAGTGCTGCACATACAGGGCCGCGAAATCAGCCCCAGCATTTT.

The rearrangement links TRBV6-6 to TRBJ2-1; D unresolved. This CDR3 is built from 14 residues. V was trimmed by 5 bases and J by 5 bases, leaving 13 bases between them. CDR1 and CDR2 (germline): MNHNY, SVGAGI (reference sequence). The DNA of the CDR3 is TGTGCCAGCAGTCCCGGAACAACCCACAATGAGCAGTTCTTC. Translated: CASSPGTTHNEQFF.

This clonotype is a singleton in its sample. DNA for the CDR3: TGTGCCAGCAGCCCCGAGACTAGCGGCACAGATACGCAGTATTTT. Encoded protein: CASSPETSGTDTQYF. This sequence joins TRBV9 and TRBJ2-3, with TRBD2 matching over 8 bases. The CDR3 loop spans 15 amino acids. The junction had 5 bases not matched to a gene; V was cut back by 4 bases and J by 1 base. Germline CDR1 reads SGDLS; CDR2 reads YYNGEE.

This rearrangement joins TRBV2 to TRBJ1-2, with TRBD1 matching 10 bases. This CDR3 is 16 amino acids long. The germline V gene has CDR1 SNHLY and CDR2 FYNNEI. Trimming took 11 bases from V and 0 from J; bases not matched to a gene: 12. The CDR3: CASEGVGQGPNYGYTF. The DNA for the CDR3 is TGTGCCTCCGAAGGGGTGGGACAGGGGCCTAACTATGGCTACACCTTC.

The chain couples TRBV13 to TRBJ1-2; weak D call: TRBD1 (5 bases). The CDR3 totals 13 residues. The V and J ends lost 7 bases and 4 bases respectively, with 13 bases between them. Germline CDR1 is PRHDT and CDR2 is FYEKMQ (reference sequence). In DNA form, the CDR3 reads TGTGCCAGCACCCTACGGGGCGGCTATGGCTACACCTTC. As protein: CASTLRGGYGYTF. The full variable domain, in which reference TRBV13 and TRBJ1-2 provide the parts outside the CDR3, is AAGVIQSPRHLIKEKRETATLKCYPIPRHDTVYWYQQGPGQDPQFLISFYEKMQSDKGSIPDRFSAQQFSDYHSELNMSSLELGDSALYFCASTLRGGYGYTFGSGTRLTVV.

This clonotype has only one observation. The chain uses TRBV28 and TRBJ1-2; D gene unclear. The germline gives CDR1 MDHEN, CDR2 SYDVKM. The CDR3 consists of 15 residues. V lost 10 bases and J 0 bases, leaving 18 bases between the germline ends. CDR3 DNA: TGTGCCATCCGAAATTTAATAGCCCCTAACTATGGCTACACCTTC. Translation gives CAIRNLIAPNYGYTF.

The chain carries TRBV18 and TRBJ2-3, with D possibly matching TRBD1 (5 bases). Germline CDR1 and CDR2: KGHSH and LQKENI. The V gene lost 5 bases and the J gene lost 0 bases, with 15 bases spanning the gap. The CDR3 contains 16 residues. In DNA form, the CDR3 reads TGTGCCAGCTCAACAGGAGTAGTAGCAAGCACAGATACGCAGTATTTT. Translating gives CASSTGVVASTDTQYF.

Here the CDR3 reads CAISDPKQGGTDTQYF. The CDR3 nucleotides read TGTGCCATCAGCGATCCCAAACAGGGGGGCACAGATACGCAGTATTTT. The V and J genes are TRBV10-3 and TRBJ2-3; 8 nucleotides match TRBD1. The germline V gene encodes CDR1 ENHRY and CDR2 SYGVKD. V shed 6 bases and J 1 base; nucleotides not matched to a gene: 9. The CDR3 consists of 16 residues.

This chain connects TRBV4-1 to TRBJ1-5; D is uncertain. Germline V lookup: CDR1 MGHRA, CDR2 YSYEKL. V lost 2 bases and J lost 6, with 14 bases in between. The CDR3 extends over 15 amino acids. Here the CDR3 reads CASSQPSTFPQPQHF. The CDR3 DNA is TGCGCCAGCAGCCAACCGTCGACATTTCCTCAGCCCCAGCATTTT.

The chain combines TRBV13 with TRBJ2-5; D is unresolved. CDR1 and CDR2 (germline): PRHDT, FYEKMQ (reference sequence). CDR3 length: 13 amino acids. Trimming took off 0 bases at V and 5 bases at J, with 7 bases between the two ends. CDR3 in amino acids: CASSLGLVETQYF. The CDR3 DNA reads as TGTGCCAGCAGCTTAGGCCTGGTGGAGACCCAGTACTTC.

As DNA, the CDR3 is TGTGCCAGCAGTCCGTTCGTAGGGGCGAAGGACACTGAAGCTTTCTTT. Protein: CASSPFVGAKDTEAFF. This chain joins TRBV12-3 or TRBV12-4 and TRBJ1-1, with a tentative D call TRBD1 (5 bases). The V end lost 5 bases, the J end lost 3 bases, and 19 bases lay between the germline ends. This CDR3 contains 16 residues.

This rearrangement joins TRBV4-3 to TRBJ1-6; D ambiguous. The germline V gene has CDR1 LGHNA and CDR2 YSLEER. The CDR3 is 13 amino acids. Trimming removed 4 bases at V and 8 bases at J, with 9 bases between. The CDR3 reads CASSRQIDSPLHF. CDR3 in DNA: TGCGCCAGCAGCCGCCAGATCGATTCACCCCTCCACTTT.

This rearrangement joins TRBV5-4 to TRBJ1-2, with D unresolved. CDR1 SGHNT and CDR2 YYREEE come from the germline V gene (reference sequence). This CDR3 comprises 13 residues. V was shortened by 4 bases and J by 5 bases, with 12 bases between the two germline ends. CDR3 nucleotide sequence: TGTGCCAGCAGCATCGGTTCTCGGTATGGCTACACCTTC. Protein: CASSIGSRYGYTF.

The sample holds one count of this clonotype. The chain carries TRBV28 and TRBJ2-1, with 12 bases lining up with TRBD2. Germline CDR1 is MDHEN and CDR2 is SYDVKM. J was trimmed by 1 base and V by 5 bases; bases with no gene match: 12. The CDR3 has 19 residues. CDR3 protein: CASSPIATSGSISYNEQFF. CDR3 coding DNA: TGTGCCAGCAGTCCGATTGCGACTAGCGGGAGTATTTCCTACAATGAGCAGTTCTTC.

The chain has TRBV20-1 and TRBJ2-7; 9 nucleotides align to TRBD2. This CDR3 is built from 13 residues. The V and J ends lost 0 bases and 5 bases, in that order; junction bases with no gene match: 2. Germline V gene lookup returns CDR1 DFQATT and CDR2 SNEGSKA (reference sequence). The CDR3 DNA reads as TGCAGTGCTAGAGATTGGACTAGCGACGAGCAGTACTTC. It yields the protein CSARDWTSDEQYF.

V usage is TRBV5-4 and J usage is TRBJ2-7; 9 bases are a match to TRBD1. The V gene end was trimmed by 4 bases and the J gene end by 3 bases; junction bases not matched to a gene: 5. Germline assignment: CDR1 SGHNT and CDR2 YYREEE (reference sequence). The CDR3 runs 14 residues. CDR3 protein: CASSHPGQGYEQYF. The CDR3 DNA follows: TGTGCCAGCAGCCATCCGGGACAGGGCTACGAGCAGTACTTC.

The chain combines TRBV15 with TRBJ1-5; no firm D call. CDR3 length: 15 amino acids. The V end was cut by 8 bases, the J end by 0 bases, with 14 bases between. Germline CDR1 and CDR2: LNHNV and YYDKDF (reference sequence). The CDR3 DNA is TGTGCCACCTTGACTAGGACTTATAGCAATCAGCCCCAGCATTTT. It translates to CATLTRTYSNQPQHF.

The chain employs TRBV7-6 and TRBJ2-3; D gene uncertain. The CDR3 runs to 13 residues. Germline CDR1 and CDR2: SGHVS and FNYEAQ. Between the trimmed V and J ends, which lost 0 bases and 4 bases, there was a span of 5 bases. The CDR3 DNA follows: TGTGCCAGCAGCTTAGCACGTCCAGATACGCAGTATTTT. Protein sequence: CASSLARPDTQYF.

This clonotype was found once. The chain combines TRBV15 with TRBJ2-5, with D unresolved. The CDR3 covers 13 residues. V was pared by 9 bases and J by 1 base, with 12 bases between. Germline CDR1 LNHNV, CDR2 YYDKDF (reference sequence). In DNA form, the CDR3 reads TGTGCCACTCAAGACGGAACCCAAGAGACCCAGTACTTC. Translating it yields CATQDGTQETQYF.

The CDR3 DNA is TGTGCCAGCAGTGGAGGGACACGGTACCAAGAGACCCAGTACTTC. This sequence encodes CASSGGTRYQETQYF. The V call is TRBV2, the J call TRBJ2-5; D possibly corresponds to TRBD1 (6 bases). V gave up 4 bases and J gave up 0 bases, with 12 bases separating them. The CDR3 contains 15 residues. Per germline, CDR1 SNHLY and CDR2 FYNNEI.

The chain employs TRBV28 and TRBJ2-7, with no clear D. Trimming left V 2 bases short and J 5 bases short, with 4 bases between. Germline CDR1 is MDHEN and CDR2 is SYDVKM. CDR3 length equals 11 residues. The CDR3 sequence: CASSLTNEQYF. Written as DNA, the CDR3 is TGTGCCAGCAGTTTAACGAACGAGCAGTACTTC.

The chain joins TRBV28 to TRBJ1-2; 8 nucleotides agree with TRBD1. The CDR3 totals 14 residues. Trimming at V came to 5 bases and at J to 4 bases, leaving 6 bases not matched to a gene. The V gene's germline CDR1 is MDHEN and CDR2 SYDVKM. This CDR3 is CASSPDRASYGYTF. The CDR3 DNA sequence: TGTGCCAGCAGTCCGGACAGGGCTTCCTATGGCTACACCTTC.

The chain carries TRBV20-1 and TRBJ1-2, with D maybe TRBD1 (6 bases). Trimming pared 5 bases from V and 4 bases from J, leaving 17 bases between. CDR1 and CDR2 (germline): DFQATT, SNEGSKA (reference sequence). This CDR3 spans 14 amino acids. The CDR3 sequence is CSAFPPEGVYGYTF. DNA for the CDR3: TGCAGTGCTTTTCCCCCTGAGGGGGTCTATGGCTACACCTTC.

This chain joins TRBV7-2 and TRBJ2-7; 9 bases line up with TRBD1. J lost 1 base, V lost 5 bases, and 6 bases had no gene match. The germline V gene has CDR1 SGHTA and CDR2 FQGNSA. There are 15 residues in the CDR3. The CDR3 here is CASSARGTGSYEQYF. DNA of the CDR3: TGTGCCAGCAGCGCGCGGGGGACAGGGTCCTACGAGCAGTACTTC.

The rearrangement joins TRBV29-1 to TRBJ1-3; perhaps TRBD1 as D (5 bases). The CDR3 spans 13 residues. Germline-derived CDR1 and CDR2 are SQVTM and ANQGSEA. Trimming shortened V by 5 bases and J by 2 bases, and 10 bases separated the two germline ends. The CDR3 region is CSVTGLAGNTIYF. Here the CDR3 DNA reads TGCAGCGTTACGGGGCTTGCTGGAAACACCATATATTTT.

The chain is built from TRBV13 and TRBJ1-2, with unresolved D. The CDR3 is made up of 12 amino acids. Germline-derived CDR1 and CDR2 are PRHDT and FYEKMQ (reference sequence). Trimming took 1 base from V and 7 from J, leaving 7 bases between them. CDR3 residues: CASSLDGRGYTF. DNA for the CDR3: TGTGCCAGCAGCTTAGACGGACGTGGCTACACCTTC.

The chain couples TRBV29-1 to TRBJ1-2; unclear D gene. Trimming pared 3 bases from V and 8 bases from J, leaving 13 bases between. The CDR3 totals 12 residues. From germline, CDR1 is SQVTM and CDR2 ANQGSEA. The CDR3 region has the DNA TGCAGCGTTGAGGAGGGCACGAACGGCTACACCTTC. As protein: CSVEEGTNGYTF.